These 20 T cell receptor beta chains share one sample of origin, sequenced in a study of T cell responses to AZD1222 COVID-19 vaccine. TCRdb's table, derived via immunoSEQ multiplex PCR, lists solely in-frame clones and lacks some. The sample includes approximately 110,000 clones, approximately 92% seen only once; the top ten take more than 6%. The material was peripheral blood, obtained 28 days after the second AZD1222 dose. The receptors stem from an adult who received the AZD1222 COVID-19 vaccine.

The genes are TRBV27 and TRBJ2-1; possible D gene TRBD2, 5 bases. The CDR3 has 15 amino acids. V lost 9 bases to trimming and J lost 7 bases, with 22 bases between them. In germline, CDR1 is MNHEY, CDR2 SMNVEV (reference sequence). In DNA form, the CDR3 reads TGTGCCAGGGTAAAGCCCTTCAAATGCGGGAATGAGCAGTTCTTC. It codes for CARVKPFKCGNEQFF.

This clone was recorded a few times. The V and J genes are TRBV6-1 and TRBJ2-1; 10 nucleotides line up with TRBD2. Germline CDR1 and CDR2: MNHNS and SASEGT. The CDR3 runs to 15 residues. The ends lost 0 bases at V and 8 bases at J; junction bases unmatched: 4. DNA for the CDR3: TGTGCCAGCAGTGAAGCTAGCGGGGGGCCGGATGAGCAGTTCTTC. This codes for CASSEASGGPDEQFF.

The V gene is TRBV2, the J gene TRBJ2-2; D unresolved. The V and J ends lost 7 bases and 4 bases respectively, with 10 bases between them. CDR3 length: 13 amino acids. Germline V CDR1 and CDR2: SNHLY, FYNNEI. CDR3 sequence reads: CASITAATGELFF. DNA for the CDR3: TGTGCCAGCATTACAGCCGCCACCGGGGAGCTGTTTTTT.

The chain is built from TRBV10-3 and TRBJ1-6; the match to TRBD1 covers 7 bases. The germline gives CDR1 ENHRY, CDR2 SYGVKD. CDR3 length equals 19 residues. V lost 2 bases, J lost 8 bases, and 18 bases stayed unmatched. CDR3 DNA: TGTGCCATCAGTGAGGGAGACAGGGACGTGCGTTATGGTTATTCACCCCTCCACTTT. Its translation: CAISEGDRDVRYGYSPLHF.

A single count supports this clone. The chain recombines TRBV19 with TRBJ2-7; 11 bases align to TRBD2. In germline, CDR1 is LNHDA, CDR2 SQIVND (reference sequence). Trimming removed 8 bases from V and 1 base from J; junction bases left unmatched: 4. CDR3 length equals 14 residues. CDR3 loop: CASFGTSGSYEQYF. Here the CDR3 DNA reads TGTGCCAGTTTCGGGACTAGCGGATCCTACGAGCAGTACTTC.

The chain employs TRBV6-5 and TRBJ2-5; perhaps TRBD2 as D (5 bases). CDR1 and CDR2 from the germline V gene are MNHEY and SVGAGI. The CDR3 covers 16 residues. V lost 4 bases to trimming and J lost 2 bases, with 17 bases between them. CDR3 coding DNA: TGTGCCAGCAGTTCCATCCTCTTCAGCGGACAAGAGACCCAGTACTTC. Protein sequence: CASSSILFSGQETQYF.

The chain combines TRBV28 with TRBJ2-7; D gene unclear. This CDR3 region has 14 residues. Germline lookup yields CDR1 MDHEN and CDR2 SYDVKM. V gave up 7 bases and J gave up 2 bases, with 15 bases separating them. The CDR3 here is CASILSGRAYEQYF. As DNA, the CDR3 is TGTGCCAGCATTCTATCTGGACGGGCCTACGAGCAGTACTTC.

In nucleotides, the CDR3 is TGTGCCACTGGGGGTGGACTGTCCGGGGAGCTGTTTTTT. It encodes CATGGGLSGELFF. This chain uses TRBV24-1 with TRBJ2-2; D assignment may be TRBD1 or TRBD2 (5 bases each). Trimming removed 10 bases from V and 6 bases from J, with 14 bases in between. Germline-derived CDR1 and CDR2 are KGHDR and SFDVKD. The CDR3 consists of 13 residues.

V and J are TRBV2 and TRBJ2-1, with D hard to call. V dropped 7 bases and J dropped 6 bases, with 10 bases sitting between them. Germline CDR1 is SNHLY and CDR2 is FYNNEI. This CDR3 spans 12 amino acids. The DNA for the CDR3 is TGTGCCAGCAATAGGGTAGGCAATGAGCAGTTCTTC. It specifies CASNRVGNEQFF.

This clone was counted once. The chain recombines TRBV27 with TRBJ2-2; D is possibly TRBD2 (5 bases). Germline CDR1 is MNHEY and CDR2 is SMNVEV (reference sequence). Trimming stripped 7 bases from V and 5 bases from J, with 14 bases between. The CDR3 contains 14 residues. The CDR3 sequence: CASKSGLPTGELFF. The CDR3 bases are TGTGCCAGCAAGTCAGGACTTCCAACCGGGGAGCTGTTTTTT.

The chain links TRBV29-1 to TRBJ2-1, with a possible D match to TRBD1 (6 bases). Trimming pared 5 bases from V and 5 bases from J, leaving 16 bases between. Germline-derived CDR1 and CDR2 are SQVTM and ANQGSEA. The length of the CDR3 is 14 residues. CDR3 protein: CSVFQVRGNNEQFF. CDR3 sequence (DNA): TGCAGCGTTTTTCAGGTTAGGGGGAACAATGAGCAGTTCTTC.

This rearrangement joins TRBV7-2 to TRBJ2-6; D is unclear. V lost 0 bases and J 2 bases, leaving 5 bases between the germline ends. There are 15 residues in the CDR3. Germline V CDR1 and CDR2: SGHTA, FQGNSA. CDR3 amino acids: CASSLAGTGANVLTF. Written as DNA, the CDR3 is TGTGCCAGCAGCTTAGCCGGTACTGGGGCCAACGTCCTGACTTTC.

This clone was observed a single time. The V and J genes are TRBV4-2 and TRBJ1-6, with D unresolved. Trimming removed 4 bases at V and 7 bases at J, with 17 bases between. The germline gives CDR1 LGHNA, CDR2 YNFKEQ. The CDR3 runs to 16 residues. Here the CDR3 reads CASSPAGGSRNSPLHF. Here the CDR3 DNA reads TGTGCCAGCAGCCCAGCGGGAGGGTCACGGAATTCACCCCTCCACTTT.

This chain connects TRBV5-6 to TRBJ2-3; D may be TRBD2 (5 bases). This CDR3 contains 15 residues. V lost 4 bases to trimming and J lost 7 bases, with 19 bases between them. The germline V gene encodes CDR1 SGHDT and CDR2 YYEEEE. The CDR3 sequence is CASSPDPTGDNTQYF. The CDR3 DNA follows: TGTGCCAGCAGCCCGGACCCGACCGGGGATAATACGCAGTATTTT.

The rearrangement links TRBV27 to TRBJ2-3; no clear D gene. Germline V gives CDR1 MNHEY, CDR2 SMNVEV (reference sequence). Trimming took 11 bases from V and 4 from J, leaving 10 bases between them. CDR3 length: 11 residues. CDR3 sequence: CALSVSDTQYF. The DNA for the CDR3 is TGTGCCTTATCAGTGTCAGATACGCAGTATTTT.

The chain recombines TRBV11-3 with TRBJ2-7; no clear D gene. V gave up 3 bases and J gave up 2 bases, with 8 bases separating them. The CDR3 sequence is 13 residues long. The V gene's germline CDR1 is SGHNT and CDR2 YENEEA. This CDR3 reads CASSLGSTYEQYF. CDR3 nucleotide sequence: TGTGCCAGCAGCTTGGGTAGCACCTACGAGCAGTACTTC.

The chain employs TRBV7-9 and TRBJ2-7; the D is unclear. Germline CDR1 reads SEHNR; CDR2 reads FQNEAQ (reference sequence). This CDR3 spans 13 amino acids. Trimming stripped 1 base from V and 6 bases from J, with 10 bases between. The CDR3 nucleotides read TGTGCCAGCAGCTTAGAGGCACACCCCGAGCAGTACTTC. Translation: CASSLEAHPEQYF. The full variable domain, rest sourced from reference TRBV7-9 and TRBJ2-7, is DTGVSQNPRHKITKRGQNVTFRCDPISEHNRLYWYRQTLGQGPEFLTYFQNEAQLEKSRLLSDRFSAERPKGSFSTLEIQRTEQGDSAMYLCASSLEAHPEQYFGPGTRLTVT.

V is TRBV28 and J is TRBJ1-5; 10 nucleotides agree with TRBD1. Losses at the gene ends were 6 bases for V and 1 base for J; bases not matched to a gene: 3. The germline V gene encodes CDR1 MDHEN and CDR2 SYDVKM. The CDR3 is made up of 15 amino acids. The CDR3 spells CASRWTGGSNQPQHF. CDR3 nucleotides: TGTGCCAGCAGGTGGACAGGGGGAAGCAATCAGCCCCAGCATTTT.

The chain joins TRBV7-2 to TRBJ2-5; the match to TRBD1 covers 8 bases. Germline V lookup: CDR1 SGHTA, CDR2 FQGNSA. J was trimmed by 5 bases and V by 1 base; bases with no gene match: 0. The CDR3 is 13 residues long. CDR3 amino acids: CASSLDRGETQYF. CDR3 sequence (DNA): TGTGCCAGCAGCTTAGACAGGGGGGAGACCCAGTACTTC.

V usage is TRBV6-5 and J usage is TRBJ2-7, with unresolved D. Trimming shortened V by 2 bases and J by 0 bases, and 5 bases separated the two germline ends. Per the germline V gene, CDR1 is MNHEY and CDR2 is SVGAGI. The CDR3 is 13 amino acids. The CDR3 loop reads CASSYDSSYEQYF. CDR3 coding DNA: TGTGCCAGCAGTTACGATAGCTCCTACGAGCAGTACTTC.